This TCR beta chain was recorded in a study of blood T cell repertoires in COVID-19. Overall study context: Collection of acute and convalescent COVID-19 samples took place in the United States, Italy and Spain. T cells, B-cell-depleted T cells, or PBMCs provided the cDNA or gDNA that served as material.

In the authors' methods: Researchers report that nucleated cell counts were estimated from reference gene primer amplification. Sequenced by immunoSEQ multiplex PCR; TCRdb stores in-frame clones only, minus some. That table gives V, J and clone size, and the DNA gave D and trimming. This table has around 100,000 clones, roughly 90% appearing once. There are 15 residues in the CDR3. Germline V lookup: CDR1 SGHRS, CDR2 YFSETQ. V dropped 4 bases and J dropped 8; count of bases not matched to a gene: 11. The chain uses TRBV5-1 and TRBJ2-4; 8 nucleotides line up with TRBD2. Sequenced: peripheral blood. The receptor's source is a woman aged 60 to 75 with acute or convalescent COVID-19. The CDR3 bases are TGCGCCAGCAGCAGGGCTTCGGGAGGGATGGACATTCAGTACTTC. Its protein product is CASSRASGGMDIQYF.